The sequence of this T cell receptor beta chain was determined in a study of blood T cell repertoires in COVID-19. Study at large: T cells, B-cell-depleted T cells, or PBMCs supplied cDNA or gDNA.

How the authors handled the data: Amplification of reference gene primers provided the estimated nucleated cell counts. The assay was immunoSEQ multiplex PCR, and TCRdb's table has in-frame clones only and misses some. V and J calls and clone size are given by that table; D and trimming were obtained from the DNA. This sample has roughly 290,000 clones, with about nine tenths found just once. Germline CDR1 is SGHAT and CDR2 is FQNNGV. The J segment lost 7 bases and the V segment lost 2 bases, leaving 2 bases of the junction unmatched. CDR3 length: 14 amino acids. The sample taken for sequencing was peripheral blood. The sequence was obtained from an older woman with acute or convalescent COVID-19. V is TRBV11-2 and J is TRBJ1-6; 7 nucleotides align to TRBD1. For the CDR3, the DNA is TGTGCCAGCAGCTTATCGGGACAGAATTCACCCCTCCACTTT. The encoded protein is CASSLSGQNSPLHF.